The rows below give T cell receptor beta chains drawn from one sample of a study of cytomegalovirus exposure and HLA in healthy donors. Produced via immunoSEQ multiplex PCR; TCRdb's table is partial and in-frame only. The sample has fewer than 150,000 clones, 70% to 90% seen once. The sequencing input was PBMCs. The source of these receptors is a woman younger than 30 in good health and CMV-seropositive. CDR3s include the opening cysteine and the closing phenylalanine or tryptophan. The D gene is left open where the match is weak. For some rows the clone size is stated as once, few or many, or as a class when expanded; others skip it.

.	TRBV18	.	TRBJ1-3	CASSTSREGNTIYF	TGTGCCAGCTCAACGTCACGGGAGGGAAACACCATATATTTT
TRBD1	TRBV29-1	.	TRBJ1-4	CSAAGQGEKLFF	TGCAGCGCCGCCGGACAGGGTGAAAAACTGTTTTTT
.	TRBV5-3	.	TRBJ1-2	CARSLDRVYGYTF	TGTGCCAGAAGCTTGGACAGGGTCTATGGCTACACCTTC
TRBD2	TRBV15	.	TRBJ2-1	CATSKAGGPSSNHEQFF	TGTGCCACCAGCAAAGCGGGAGGGCCTAGTTCCAACCATGAGCAGTTCTTC
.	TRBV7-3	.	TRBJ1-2	CASSPAGDGNYGYTF	TGTGCCAGCAGCCCTGCGGGAGATGGTAACTATGGCTACACCTTC
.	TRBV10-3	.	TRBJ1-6	CATRTGSTSNSPLHF	TGTGCCACCCGGACGGGAAGTACTTCTAATTCACCCCTCCACTTT
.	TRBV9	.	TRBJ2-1	CASSLEGGWNEQFF	TGTGCCAGCAGCCTAGAGGGGGGGTGGAATGAGCAGTTCTTC
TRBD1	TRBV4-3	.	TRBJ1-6	CASSQDLAGGISPLHF	TGCGCCAGCAGCCAAGATCTAGCAGGGGGCATTTCACCCCTCCACTTT
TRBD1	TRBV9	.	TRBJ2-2	CASSIEGKQGENTGELFF	TGTGCCAGCAGCATTGAAGGAAAACAGGGGGAGAACACCGGGGAGCTGTTTTTT
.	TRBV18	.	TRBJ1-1	CASSPDGNRVMMNTEAFF	TGTGCCAGCTCACCCGATGGGAACAGGGTTATGATGAACACTGAAGCTTTCTTT
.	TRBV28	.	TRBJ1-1	CASSSHRVFAFF	TGTGCCAGCAGTTCCCACAGGGTGTTCGCTTTCTTT
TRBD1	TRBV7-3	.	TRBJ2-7	CASSPSPGQGIHEQYF	TGTGCCAGCAGCCCCTCGCCGGGACAGGGTATTCACGAGCAGTACTTC
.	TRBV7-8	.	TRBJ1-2	CASSPRAGLNYGYTF	TGTGCCAGCAGCCCTCGGGCAGGGCTCAACTATGGCTACACCTTC
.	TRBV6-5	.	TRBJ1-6	CASSYLAQGNSPLHF	TGTGCCAGCAGTTACCTAGCCCAGGGGAATTCACCCCTCCACTTT
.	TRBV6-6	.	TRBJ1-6	CASSYVRGNSPLHF	TGTGCCAGCAGTTACGTCAGGGGTAATTCACCCCTCCACTTT
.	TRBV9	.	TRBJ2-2	CASSAGNPGELFF	TGTGCCAGCAGCGCCGGTAACCCCGGGGAGCTGTTTTTT
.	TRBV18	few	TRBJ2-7	CASSPRSRSSYEQYF	TGTGCCAGCTCACCAAGATCAAGGAGCTCCTACGAGCAGTACTTC
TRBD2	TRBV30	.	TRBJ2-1	CASSERGRVGEQFF	TGTGCCTCCTCCGAGCGCGGGAGGGTTGGGGAGCAGTTCTTC
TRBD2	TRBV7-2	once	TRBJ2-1	CASSRPTTSGSSYNEQFF	TGTGCCAGCAGCCGACCTACGACTAGCGGAAGCTCCTACAATGAGCAGTTCTTC
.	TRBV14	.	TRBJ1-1	CASSQGGQGRKNTEAFF	TGTGCCAGCAGCCAAGGTGGGCAGGGTAGGAAGAACACTGAAGCTTTCTTT
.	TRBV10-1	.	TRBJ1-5	CASSRSSASGWQPQHF	TGCGCCAGCAGTAGGTCGTCGGCCTCGGGGTGGCAGCCCCAGCATTTT
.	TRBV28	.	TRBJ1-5	CASSLGAVFSNQPQHF	TGTGCCAGCAGTTTAGGGGCAGTCTTCAGCAATCAGCCCCAGCATTTT
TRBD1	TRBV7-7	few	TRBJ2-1	CASSLLEPGQGYNEQFF	TGTGCTAGCAGCTTACTCGAGCCGGGACAGGGGTACAATGAGCAGTTCTTC
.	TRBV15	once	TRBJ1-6	CATSRDPNSPLHF	TGTGCCACCAGCAGAGATCCGAATTCACCCCTCCACTTT
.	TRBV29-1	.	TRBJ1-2	CSVIDSYGYTF	TGCAGCGTTATAGACAGCTATGGCTACACCTTC
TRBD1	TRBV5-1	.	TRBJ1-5	CASSFRDRGVRHQPQHF	TGCGCCAGCAGCTTCCGGGACAGGGGTGTTAGACATCAGCCCCAGCATTTT
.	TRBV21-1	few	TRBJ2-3	CASSGTSGRAYDTQYF	TGTGCCAGCAGCGGGACTAGCGGGAGGGCGTATGATACGCAGTATTTT
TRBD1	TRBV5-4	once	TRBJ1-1	CASSWGQLNTEAFF	TGTGCCAGCAGCTGGGGACAGCTGAACACTGAAGCTTTCTTT
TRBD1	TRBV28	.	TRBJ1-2	CASRESGTGLANYGYTF	TGTGCCAGCAGGGAATCGGGGACAGGGCTAGCTAACTATGGCTACACCTTC
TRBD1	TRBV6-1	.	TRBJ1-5	CASRGQGEQPQHF	TGTGCCAGCAGGGGACAGGGGGAACAGCCCCAGCATTTT
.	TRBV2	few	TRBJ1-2	CASRGGRHYGYTF	TGTGCCAGCCGGGGGGGCCGCCACTATGGCTACACCTTC
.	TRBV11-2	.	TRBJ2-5	CASSQTGASGETQYF	TGTGCCAGCAGCCAAACCGGGGCGAGCGGGGAGACCCAGTACTTC
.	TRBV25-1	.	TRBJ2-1	CASSEWVPGAYNEQFF	TGTGCCAGCAGTGAATGGGTCCCAGGGGCCTACAATGAGCAGTTCTTC
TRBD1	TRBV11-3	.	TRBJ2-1	CASSLEGQGAGNEQFF	TGTGCCAGCAGCTTAGAGGGACAGGGGGCCGGCAATGAGCAGTTCTTC
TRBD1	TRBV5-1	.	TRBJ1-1	CASSLGTGANTEAFF	TGCGCCAGCAGCTTGGGGACAGGGGCCAACACTGAAGCTTTCTTT
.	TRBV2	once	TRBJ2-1	CASSPTRLISEQFF	TGTGCCAGCAGTCCGACTAGATTAATCTCTGAGCAGTTCTTC
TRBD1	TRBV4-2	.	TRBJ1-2	CASSQDGTGGSYGYTF	TGTGCCAGCAGCCAAGATGGGACAGGGGGCAGCTATGGCTACACCTTC
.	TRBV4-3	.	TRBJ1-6	CASSQDRGVYSPLHF	TGCGCCAGCAGCCAAGATCGGGGAGTGTATTCACCCCTCCACTTT
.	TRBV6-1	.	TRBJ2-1	CASSDFAGYYNEQFF	TGTGCCAGCAGTGATTTCGCGGGATATTACAATGAGCAGTTCTTC
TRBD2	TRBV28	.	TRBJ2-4	CASSPGGVDIQYF	TGTGCCAGCAGCCCGGGAGGGGTTGACATTCAGTACTTC
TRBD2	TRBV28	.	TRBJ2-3	CASISDGEGQDTQYF	TGTGCCAGCATAAGCGACGGGGAGGGCCAAGATACGCAGTATTTT
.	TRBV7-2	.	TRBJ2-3	CASSLRAARRDTQYF	TGTGCCAGCAGCTTACGTGCGGCCCGGAGGGATACGCAGTATTTT
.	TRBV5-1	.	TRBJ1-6	CASSEAINSPLHF	TGCGCCAGCAGCGAAGCAATTAATTCACCCCTCCACTTT
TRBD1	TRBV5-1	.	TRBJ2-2	CASSLAGQGFSGELFF	TGCGCCAGCAGCTTGGCAGGACAGGGTTTTTCCGGGGAGCTGTTTTTT
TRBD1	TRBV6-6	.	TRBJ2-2	CASSIPGTGGTGELFF	TGTGCCAGCAGTATCCCCGGGACAGGGGGTACCGGGGAGCTGTTTTTT